This entry describes one TCR beta chain. Other DNA sequences in the sample encode the same CDR3. The sample originates from a study of brain T cells in children with intractable seizures. As for time point: blood from clinic visit 5 months post-surgery; TSC patient then seizure free. TCRdb keeps only in-frame clones here, not all; method: immunoSEQ multiplex PCR. Among about 340,000 clones listed, over 85% were seen once. V gave up 3 bases and J gave up 4 bases, with 4 bases separating them. In germline, CDR1 is DFQATT, CDR2 SNEGSKA (reference sequence). This CDR3 comprises 11 residues. Sequencing was performed on peripheral blood, taken approximately 5 months after surgery. This TCR came from a boy less than two years old with tuberous sclerosis and intractable seizures. This chain uses TRBV20-1 with TRBJ2-1; D is ambiguous. CDR3 loop: CSARQYNEQFF. The CDR3 nucleotides read TGCAGTGCTAGGCAGTACAATGAGCAGTTCTTC.